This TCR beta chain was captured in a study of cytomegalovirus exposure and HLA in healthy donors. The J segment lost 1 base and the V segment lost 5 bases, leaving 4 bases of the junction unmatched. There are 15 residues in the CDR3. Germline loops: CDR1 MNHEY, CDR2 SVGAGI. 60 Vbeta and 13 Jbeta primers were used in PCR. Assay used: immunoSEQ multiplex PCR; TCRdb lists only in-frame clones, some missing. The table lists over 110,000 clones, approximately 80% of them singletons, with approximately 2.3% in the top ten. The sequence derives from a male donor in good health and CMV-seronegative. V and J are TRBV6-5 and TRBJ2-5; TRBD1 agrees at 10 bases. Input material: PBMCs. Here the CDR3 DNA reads TGTGCCAGCAGTCGGGACAGGGGAACCCAAGAGACCCAGTACTTC. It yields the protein CASSRDRGTQETQYF.